A selection of T cell receptor beta chains follows, all from one sample in a study of blood T cells in healthy people across ages. A single record per CDR3 protein comes from TCRdb applying MiXCR to the 5' RACE reads. The repertoire holds over a million distinct CDR3 sequences, about 42% seen once, with about 4% in the top ten. Sequenced: blood. These TCRs come from a woman in her late teens or twenties in good health. Each CDR3 is given with its conserved first and last residue. A D gene is named only where the DNA matches it firmly. Not all rows give a size; the values are once, few, many and, for expanded clones, a class.

j_call clone_size d_call v_call cdr3_nt cdr3_aa
TRBJ2-7 few TRBD2 TRBV7-9 TGTGCCAGCAGCGGACTAGCTTCCTACGAGCAGTACTTC CASSGLASYEQYF
TRBJ2-3 - - TRBV7-2 TGTGCCAGCAGCTTCGATCCCAGCAGGGGAGATACGCAGTATTTT CASSFDPSRGDTQYF
TRBJ1-6 - - TRBV7-2 TGTGCCAGCAGTCCACAGGGTTGGAATTCACCCCTCCACTTT CASSPQGWNSPLHF
TRBJ2-3 - - TRBV5-1 TGCGCCAGCAGCTTGGAGGGCCAGATCACAGATACGCAGTATTTT CASSLEGQITDTQYF
TRBJ2-7 few TRBD2 TRBV4-3 TGCGCCAGCAGCCAAGGCGAAACGGGAGGCCCATCAGACGAGCAGTACTTC CASSQGETGGPSDEQYF
TRBJ2-7 - - TRBV10-1 TGCGCCAGCAGTGAAACAGGGTTGGGCGAGCAGTACTTC CASSETGLGEQYF
TRBJ2-1 - - TRBV20-1 TGCAGTGCTCCCCGACGGAAGAATGAGCAGTTCTTC CSAPRRKNEQFF
TRBJ2-5 few - TRBV12-3/TRBV12-4 TGTGCCAGCAGTTTAGGCAGGGCGCGGGAGACCCAGTACTTC CASSLGRARETQYF
TRBJ1-1 once TRBD1 TRBV7-9 TGTGCCAGCAGCCGACATCCCGACAGGGGCCTGATTGAAGCTTTCTTT CASSRHPDRGLIEAFF
TRBJ1-5 few - TRBV5-5 TGTGCCAGCAGCTTAGGTTCCCAGCATTTT CASSLGSQHF
TRBJ1-4 - - TRBV9 TGTGCCAGCAGCGTAGGGATAGGGGCCGATGAAAAACTGTTTTTT CASSVGIGADEKLFF
TRBJ2-7 - - TRBV27 TGTGCCAGCAAGCCTTTCTGGTTTGGGTCCTACGAGCAGTACTTC CASKPFWFGSYEQYF
TRBJ1-5 - TRBD1 TRBV5-1 TGCGCCAGCGCGACCGGGACAGGGGGTCAGCCCCAGCATTTT CASATGTGGQPQHF
TRBJ2-7 - - TRBV4-3 TGCGCCAGCAGCCAAGGGGCAGGGGTGGGATACGAGCAGTACTTC CASSQGAGVGYEQYF
TRBJ2-3 few - TRBV9 TGTGCCAGCAGTCCGGGTCAGGTTATGGGATGGGCCGCAGATACGCAGTATTTT CASSPGQVMGWAADTQYF
TRBJ2-1 few - TRBV27 TGTGCCAGCGCCCTGCAGGGAACCTACAATGAGCAGTTCTTC CASALQGTYNEQFF
TRBJ1-3 - - TRBV18 TGTGCCAGCTCACCAGTCTTTGGGGTAATCTCTGGAAACACCATATATTTT CASSPVFGVISGNTIYF
TRBJ1-5 few - TRBV20-1 TGCAGTGCTAGAGATCCAGGGACTCAGCCCCAGCATTTT CSARDPGTQPQHF
TRBJ2-7 few TRBD2 TRBV29-1 TGCAGCGTTGGTGGACTAGCGGGACTTTACGAGCAGTACTTC CSVGGLAGLYEQYF
TRBJ2-1 - - TRBV15 TGTGCCACCAGTCGCCCGTGGAGCTCCTACAATGAGCAGTTCTTC CATSRPWSSYNEQFF
TRBJ2-7 - - TRBV19 TGTGCCAGTAGTAGGGGCTCGAATGAGCAGTACTTC CASSRGSNEQYF
TRBJ2-5 - TRBD2 TRBV20-1 TGCAGTGCTGGCTTTTCAACGGGACTATTCCAAGAGACCCAGTACTTC CSAGFSTGLFQETQYF
TRBJ1-1 - TRBD1 TRBV12-3/TRBV12-4 TGTGCCAGCAGCCCTATCACAGGGGGTAACACTGAAGCTTTCTTT CASSPITGGNTEAFF
TRBJ1-6 - - TRBV9 TGTGCCAGCAGCGATTTCGGTTCGCCCCTCCACTTT CASSDFGSPLHF
TRBJ1-2 few - TRBV7-2 TGTGCCAGCAGCTTAGCGTTGGCAGGTATAGCTAACTATGGCTACACCTTC CASSLALAGIANYGYTF
TRBJ2-7 few - TRBV25-1 TGTGCCAGCAGTGCGGGCGGACCTGGCTCCTACGAGCAGTACTTC CASSAGGPGSYEQYF
TRBJ1-4 - - TRBV6-1 TGTGCCAGCAGTGAAGCTTGGGGGTATGAAGAAAAACTGTTTTTT CASSEAWGYEEKLFF
TRBJ2-1 few - TRBV6-1 TGTGCCAGCAGTCAAAGGGGCCTCACCGTTGAGCAGTTCTTC CASSQRGLTVEQFF
TRBJ2-3 few - TRBV20-1 TGCAGTGCTAGGGGGGCGGAAGTCCCAGATACGCAGTATTTT CSARGAEVPDTQYF
TRBJ2-3 many - TRBV7-2 TGTGCCAGCAGCACGGGACTTTACACAGATACGCAGTATTTT CASSTGLYTDTQYF
TRBJ1-5 - - TRBV7-2 TGTGCCAGCAGCTTAGCGCACCTAGAGGGCAATCAGCCCCAGCATTTT CASSLAHLEGNQPQHF
TRBJ2-7 - TRBD2 TRBV28 TGTGCCAGCAGCCCCGCCGCGGGAGTATACTACGAGCAGTACTTC CASSPAAGVYYEQYF
TRBJ1-1 - - TRBV6-5 TGTGCCAGCAGTTACGGATCGGGACACACTGAAGCTTTCTTT CASSYGSGHTEAFF
TRBJ2-7 - - TRBV27 TGTGCCAGCAGTTTCGTACAATACAATGAGCAGTACTTC CASSFVQYNEQYF
TRBJ2-5 - - TRBV20-1 TGCAGTGCTATCGAGAACGGGCAGTACTTC CSAIENGQYF
TRBJ2-7 - TRBD1 TRBV29-1 TGCAGCATCGTTGATACAGGGGGAAGCTCCTACGAGCAGTACTTC CSIVDTGGSSYEQYF
TRBJ2-1 few - TRBV28 TGTGCCAGCAGTCAACCCGGGACATTGAGCTCCTACAATGAGCAGTTCTTC CASSQPGTLSSYNEQFF
TRBJ2-3 - TRBD2 TRBV7-3 TGTGCCAGCAGCTTAAAGCCGCGTCGGGAGGGCCCAGATACGCAGTATTTT CASSLKPRREGPDTQYF
TRBJ2-1 - TRBD2 TRBV27 TGTGCCAGCAGTTTAGAGGGACTAGCGGGACCGGAAAATGAGCAGTTCTTC CASSLEGLAGPENEQFF
TRBJ1-2 few - TRBV7-8 TGTGCCAGCAGCCCGCGCACGTCTCCGGGCTACACCTTC CASSPRTSPGYTF
TRBJ2-4 - TRBD2 TRBV7-2 TGTGCCAGCAGCCAAGGACTAGCGGATGTAGCCAAAAACATTCAGTACTTC CASSQGLADVAKNIQYF
TRBJ2-1 - TRBD2 TRBV12-3/TRBV12-4 TGTGCCAGCAGTCTCCGGGAGGCCCAACCCCAAGAGACCCAGTTCTTC CASSLREAQPQETQFF
TRBJ2-5 - - TRBV20-1 TGCAGTGCTAGAGATTTGGCCAGCGAGACCCAGTACTTC CSARDLASETQYF
TRBJ2-3 few TRBD1 TRBV5-1 TGCGCCAGCAGGTCTGACAGGGGGCGTAGTACAGATACGCAGTATTTT CASRSDRGRSTDTQYF
TRBJ1-2 - - TRBV6-5 TGTGCCAGCAGGCGGGCAGGGGTTGGCTACACCTTC CASRRAGVGYTF
TRBJ2-5 - - TRBV4-1 TGCGCCAGCAGCAAGACGACAGGCCAAGAGACCCAGTACTTC CASSKTTGQETQYF
TRBJ2-3 few - TRBV5-1 TGCGCCAGCAGCTTGGAAATGCCGGCGGCAGATACGCAGTATTTT CASSLEMPAADTQYF
TRBJ2-1 many TRBD2 TRBV7-2 TGTGCCAGCAGCTTAGTAGGAGCGGGAGTTTACAATGAGCAGTTCTTC CASSLVGAGVYNEQFF
TRBJ2-5 - - TRBV6-2/TRBV6-3 TGTGCCAGCACCAAGGACCAGACCCAAGAGACCCAGTACTTC CASTKDQTQETQYF
TRBJ1-1 many TRBD1 TRBV24-1 TGTGCCACCAGTGCCTGGGACAGGGGGCGAACTGAAGCTTTCTTT CATSAWDRGRTEAFF